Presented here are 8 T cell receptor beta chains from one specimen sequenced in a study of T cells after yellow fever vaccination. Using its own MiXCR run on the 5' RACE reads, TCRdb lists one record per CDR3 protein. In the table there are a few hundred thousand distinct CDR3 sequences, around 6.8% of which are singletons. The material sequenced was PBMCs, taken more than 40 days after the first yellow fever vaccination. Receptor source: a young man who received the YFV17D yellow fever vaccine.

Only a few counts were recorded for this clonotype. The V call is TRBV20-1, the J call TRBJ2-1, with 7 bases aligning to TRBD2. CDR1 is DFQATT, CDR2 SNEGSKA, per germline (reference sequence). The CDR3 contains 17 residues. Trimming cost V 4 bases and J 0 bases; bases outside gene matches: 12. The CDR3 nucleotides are TGCAGTGCTACCCTCCTTCGGGGGGAAGGCTCCTACAATGAGCAGTTCTTC. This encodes CSATLLRGEGSYNEQFF.

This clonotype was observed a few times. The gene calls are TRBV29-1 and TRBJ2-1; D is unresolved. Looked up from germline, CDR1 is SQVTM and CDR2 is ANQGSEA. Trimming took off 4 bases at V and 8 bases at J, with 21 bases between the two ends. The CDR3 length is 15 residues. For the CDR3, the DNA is TGCAGCGTTGGAGGCCGAGGTGGACCCCCTGATGAGCAGTTCTTC. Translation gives CSVGGRGGPPDEQFF.

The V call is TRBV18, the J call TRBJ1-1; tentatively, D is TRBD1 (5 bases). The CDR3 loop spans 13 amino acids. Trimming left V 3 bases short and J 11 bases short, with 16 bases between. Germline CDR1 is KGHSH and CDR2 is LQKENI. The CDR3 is CASSPRDSNRAFF. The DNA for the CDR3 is TGTGCCAGCTCACCCCGGGACTCTAATAGGGCTTTCTTT.

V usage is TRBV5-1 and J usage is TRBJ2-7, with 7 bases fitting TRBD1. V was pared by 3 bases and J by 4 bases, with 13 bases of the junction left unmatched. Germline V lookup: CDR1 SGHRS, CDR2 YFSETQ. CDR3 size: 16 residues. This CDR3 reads CASSYAPGQVRYEQYF. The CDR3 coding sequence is TGCGCCAGCAGCTACGCCCCCGGACAGGTGAGGTACGAGCAGTACTTC.

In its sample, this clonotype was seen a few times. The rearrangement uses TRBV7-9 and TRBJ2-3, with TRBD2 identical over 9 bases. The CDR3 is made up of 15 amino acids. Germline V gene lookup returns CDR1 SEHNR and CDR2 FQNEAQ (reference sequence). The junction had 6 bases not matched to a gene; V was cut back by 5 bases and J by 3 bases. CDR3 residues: CASSGVSGGTDTQYF. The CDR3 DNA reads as TGTGCCAGCAGCGGGGTTAGCGGGGGTACAGATACGCAGTATTTT.

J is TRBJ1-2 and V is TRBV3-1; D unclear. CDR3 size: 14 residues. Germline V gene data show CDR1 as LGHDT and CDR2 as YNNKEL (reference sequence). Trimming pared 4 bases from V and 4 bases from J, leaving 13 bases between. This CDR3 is CASSPLVAVYGYTF. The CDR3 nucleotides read TGTGCCAGCAGCCCCCTGGTGGCCGTCTATGGCTACACCTTC.

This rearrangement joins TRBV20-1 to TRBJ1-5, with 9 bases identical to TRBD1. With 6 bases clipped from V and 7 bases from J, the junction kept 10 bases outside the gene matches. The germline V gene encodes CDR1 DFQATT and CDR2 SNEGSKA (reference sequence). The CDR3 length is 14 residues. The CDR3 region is CSAMTGGHLQPQHF. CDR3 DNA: TGCAGTGCCATGACAGGGGGTCATTTGCAGCCCCAGCATTTT.

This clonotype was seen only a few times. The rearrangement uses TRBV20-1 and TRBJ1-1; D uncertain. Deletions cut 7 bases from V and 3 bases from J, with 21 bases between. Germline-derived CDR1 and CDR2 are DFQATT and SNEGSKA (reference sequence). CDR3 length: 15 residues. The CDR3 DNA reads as TGCAGTGGTACGACGGGCAGATCCGAATACACTGAAGCTTTCTTT. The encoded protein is CSGTTGRSEYTEAFF.